The clone carrying this T cell receptor beta chain was seen a few times. What it binds is unknown. TCRdb re-analysed the RACE reads in MiXCR, keeping a single row per CDR3 protein. The table includes 95,000 to 150,000 distinct CDR3 sequences, about 11% detected once. The data are from a study of human T cells and chemical hapten exposure. In the study overall: The patch tests put 0.01% DPC on the skin of the upper back and were read 6 days later. Notes on the study in general: Among TCRs, those above 1 in 1000 frequency were unaffected by DPC sensitization.

The time point is: patch test 3, about 24 weeks after DPC sensitization. Treatment denoted: therapeutic diphenylcyclopropenone sensitization with weekly scalp DPC. The source material was whole blood, sampled in connection with sensitization to the hapten diphenylcyclopropenone (DPC). The TCR originated in a woman aged 45-60 years with alopecia areata. Some clones in this sample may be carry-over from other donors' samples.

CDR3 in DNA: TGTGCCAGCAGTTACAACGGACAGGGGCGAGGCTACACCTTC. Its protein is CASSYNGQGRGYTF. J is TRBJ1-2 and V is TRBV6-5; 9 nucleotides align to TRBD1. The CDR3 totals 14 residues. V was pared by 2 bases and J by 8 bases, with 6 bases of the junction left unmatched. CDR1 is MNHEY and CDR2 is SVGAGI in the germline V gene.